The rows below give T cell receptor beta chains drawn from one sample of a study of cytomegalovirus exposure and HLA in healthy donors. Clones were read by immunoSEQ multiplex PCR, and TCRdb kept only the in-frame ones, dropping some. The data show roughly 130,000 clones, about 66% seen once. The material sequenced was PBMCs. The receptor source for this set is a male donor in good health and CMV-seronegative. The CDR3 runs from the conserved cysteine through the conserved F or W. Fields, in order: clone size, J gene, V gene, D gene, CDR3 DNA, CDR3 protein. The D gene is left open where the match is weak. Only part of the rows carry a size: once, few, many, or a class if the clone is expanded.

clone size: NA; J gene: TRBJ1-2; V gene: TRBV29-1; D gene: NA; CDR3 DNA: TGCAGCGTTGGGGGCGAGGGGGACTATGGCTACACCTTC; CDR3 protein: CSVGGEGDYGYTF
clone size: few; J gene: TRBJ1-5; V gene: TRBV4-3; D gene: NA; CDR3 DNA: TGCGCCAGCAGCCAGAATCGGGGGGGTCAGCCCCAGCATTTT; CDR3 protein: CASSQNRGGQPQHF
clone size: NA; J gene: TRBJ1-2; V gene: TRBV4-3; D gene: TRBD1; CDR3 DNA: TGCGCCAGCAGCCAAACTATGAGGACAGGGGAGGACGGCTACACCTTC; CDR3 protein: CASSQTMRTGEDGYTF
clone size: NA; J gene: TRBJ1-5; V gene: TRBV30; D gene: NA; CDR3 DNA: TGTGCCTGGACTTGGCCGGGGTTGGTATTAGGTAATCAGCCCCAGCATTTT; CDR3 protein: CAWTWPGLVLGNQPQHF
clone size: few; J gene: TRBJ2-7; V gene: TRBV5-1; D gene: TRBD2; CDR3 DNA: TGCGCCAGCAGCACTGGACTAGTCCTAACCTACGAGCAGTACTTC; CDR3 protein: CASSTGLVLTYEQYF
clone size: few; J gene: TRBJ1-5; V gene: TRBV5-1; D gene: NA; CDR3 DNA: TGCGCCAGCAGCTTGGTCCCAGGGAATCAGCCCCAGCATTTT; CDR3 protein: CASSLVPGNQPQHF
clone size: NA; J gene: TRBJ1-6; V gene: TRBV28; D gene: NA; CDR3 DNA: TGTGCCAGCAGTTCTCCGGGTCCGAATTCACCCCTCCACTTT; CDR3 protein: CASSSPGPNSPLHF
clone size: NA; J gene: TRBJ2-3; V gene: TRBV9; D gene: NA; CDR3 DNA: TGTGCCAGCGGGAGGGGGGATGACGGCACAGATACGCAGTATTTT; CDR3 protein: CASGRGDDGTDTQYF
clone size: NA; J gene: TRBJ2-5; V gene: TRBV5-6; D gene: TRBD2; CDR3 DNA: TGTGCCAGCAGACCCCGGGGGGAGGGACAAGAGACCCAGTACTTC; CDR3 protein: CASRPRGEGQETQYF
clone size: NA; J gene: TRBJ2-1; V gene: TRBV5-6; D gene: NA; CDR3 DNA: TGTGCCAGCAGCCCAGGGTACAATGAGCAGTTCTTC; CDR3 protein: CASSPGYNEQFF
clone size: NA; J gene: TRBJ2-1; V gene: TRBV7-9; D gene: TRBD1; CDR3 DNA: TGTGCCAGCAGCACCCCGGACAGGGGGCGAATCGATGAGCAGTTCTTC; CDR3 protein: CASSTPDRGRIDEQFF